The T cell receptor beta chain described here comes from a study of identical twins. Study-level results: Memory repertoires lacked the insertion deficit that abundant cord blood beta clonotypes showed.

Germline CDR1 and CDR2: MNHGY and SVAAGI. The V end lost 6 bases, the J end lost 4 bases, and 9 bases lay between the germline ends. CDR3 size: 12 residues. This clonotype was seen many times. What it binds is unknown. A universal primer site was incorporated via template switching, and the cDNA contained unique molecular identifiers. TCRdb recomputed calls from the 5' RACE reads with MiXCR, one row per CDR3 protein. The sample contains about 240,000 distinct CDR3 sequences, 6% to 8.5% of which appear only once. A further study also used this sample, focusing on yellow fever vaccine responses in identical twins.

The V gene is TRBV6-9, the J gene TRBJ1-2, with D uncertain. The TCR originated in a woman under 30 in good health. Sequencing was performed on CD8+ T cells sorted from blood. The CDR3 nucleotides are TGTGCCAGCAGGGCGAAGATCTATGGCTACACCTTC. Protein product: CASRAKIYGYTF.